Below, 29 T cell receptor beta chains from the same sample are listed, as sequenced in a study of identical twins. A single record per CDR3 protein comes from TCRdb applying MiXCR to the 5' RACE reads. Here the sample spans about 530,000 distinct CDR3 sequences, around 22% being singletons. These same records also appear under a second study, on yellow fever vaccine responses in identical twins.

Sequenced material: CD4+ T cells sorted from blood. Receptors were obtained from a young woman in good health.

This chain joins TRBV28 and TRBJ2-3, with D perhaps matching TRBD2 (5 bases). Germline V gene sequence: CDR1 MDHEN, CDR2 SYDVKM. This CDR3 contains 14 residues. Deletions cut 6 bases from V and 5 bases from J, with 15 bases between. The CDR3 spells CASSSTGMGDTQYF. The CDR3 region has the DNA TGTGCCAGCAGCTCAACGGGAATGGGAGATACGCAGTATTTT.

The chain joins TRBV7-7 to TRBJ2-1; D may be TRBD1 or TRBD2 (5 bases each). V was clipped by 5 bases and J by 4 bases, with 15 bases between them. The V gene's germline CDR1 is SSHAT and CDR2 FNYEAQ (reference sequence). This CDR3 has 15 amino acids. For the CDR3, the DNA is TGTGCCAGCAGCCCTGCCGGGGCAAGGTACAATGAGCAGTTCTTC. The encoded protein is CASSPAGARYNEQFF.

The V and J genes are TRBV5-1 and TRBJ2-1, with 9 bases aligning to TRBD1. Germline CDR1 SGHRS, CDR2 YFSETQ. Trimming removed 4 bases from V and 5 bases from J; junction bases left unmatched: 7. This CDR3 contains 15 residues. The CDR3 region has the DNA TGCGCCAGCAGCCGTCACCGGACAGGGGACAATGAGCAGTTCTTC. Translated, it gives CASSRHRTGDNEQFF.

This clonotype showed up many times. Here the CDR3 reads CASTETRTGRYEQYF. The CDR3 DNA is TGTGCCAGTACCGAAACGAGGACAGGGAGATACGAGCAGTACTTC. The chain links TRBV19 to TRBJ2-7; 8 bases agree with TRBD1. The CDR3 spans 15 residues. Germline trimming cut 7 bases from V and 4 bases from J; bases unmatched to any gene: 12. Germline CDR1 LNHDA, CDR2 SQIVND (reference sequence).

V is TRBV5-1 and J is TRBJ2-3; D remains ambiguous. Trimming cost V 2 bases and J 4 bases, with 11 bases left between them. The CDR3 is made up of 14 amino acids. The germline CDR1 and CDR2 sequences are SGHRS and YFSETQ. CDR3 bases: TGCGCCAGCAGCTTCAGTCCTGGCTCAGATACGCAGTATTTT. Translation: CASSFSPGSDTQYF.

The rearrangement links TRBV29-1 to TRBJ2-5, with TRBD1 as a possible D gene (5 bases). In germline, CDR1 is SQVTM, CDR2 ANQGSEA. Trimming left V 4 bases short and J 5 bases short, with 11 bases between. The CDR3 contains 12 residues. The CDR3, as DNA: TGCAGCGTTGTAGAAAACAGGGAGACCCAGTACTTC. It translates to CSVVENRETQYF.

The V call is TRBV2, the J call TRBJ2-2; perhaps TRBD1 as D (5 bases). The CDR3 extends over 14 amino acids. The V gene lost 8 bases and the J gene lost 1 base, with 11 bases spanning the gap. Germline V gene sequence: CDR1 SNHLY, CDR2 FYNNEI. As DNA, the CDR3 is TGTGCCAGCCGGACAAGGGGGAACACCGGGGAGCTGTTTTTT. Translating it yields CASRTRGNTGELFF.

The gene calls are TRBV19 and TRBJ1-4; the D gene is possibly TRBD1 (6 bases). CDR3 size: 13 residues. The germline gives CDR1 LNHDA, CDR2 SQIVND (reference sequence). Trimming took 9 bases from V and 5 from J, leaving 13 bases between them. The DNA for the CDR3 is TGTGCCAGCCGACTGGGACACAATGAAAAACTGTTTTTT. Amino acid sequence: CASRLGHNEKLFF.

The V call is TRBV9, the J call TRBJ2-3, with 10 nucleotides matching TRBD2. The germline V gene encodes CDR1 SGDLS and CDR2 YYNGEE. V shed 0 bases and J 3 bases; nucleotides not matched to a gene: 1. This CDR3 is built from 15 residues. Here the CDR3 reads CASSVASGRTDTQYF. For the CDR3, the DNA is TGTGCCAGCAGCGTAGCTAGCGGGAGAACAGATACGCAGTATTTT.

The chain joins TRBV20-1 to TRBJ1-1; D is undetermined. The V and J ends lost 0 bases and 2 bases respectively, with 13 bases between them. CDR1 is DFQATT and CDR2 is SNEGSKA in the germline V gene (reference sequence). CDR3 size: 15 residues. The CDR3 sequence is CSARDSRSLNTEAFF. The DNA of the CDR3 is TGCAGTGCTAGAGATTCCCGGAGCTTAAACACTGAAGCTTTCTTT.

The chain carries TRBV10-3 and TRBJ2-7; D perhaps matches TRBD1 (5 bases). The CDR3 runs 14 residues. Trimming left V 10 bases short and J 1 base short, with 17 bases between. Germline V gives CDR1 ENHRY, CDR2 SYGVKD. CDR3 nucleotide sequence: TGTGCCACCTCAGGGCACGACGGGTCCTACGAGCAGTACGTC. Translation gives CATSGHDGSYEQYV.

In this sample, this clonotype turned up a few times. The chain combines TRBV10-3 with TRBJ1-4, with 8 bases that match TRBD1. This CDR3 has 18 residues. Germline loops: CDR1 ENHRY, CDR2 SYGVKD. V shed 6 bases, J shed 0 bases, and the junction held 12 bases outside the gene matches. The CDR3 bases are TGTGCCATCAGCCACCCCATGGCACAGGGGGCAACTAATGAAAAACTGTTTTTT. This codes for CAISHPMAQGATNEKLFF.

The gene calls are TRBV9 and TRBJ1-1; D gene uncertain. V was pared by 2 bases and J by 1 base, with 12 bases between. Germline CDR1 and CDR2: SGDLS and YYNGEE. The CDR3 has 15 residues. CDR3 nucleotides: TGTGCCAGCAGCGTCGTAGCCGGGCCGAACACTGAAGCTTTCTTT. The encoded protein is CASSVVAGPNTEAFF.

The V call is TRBV3-1, the J call TRBJ1-6, with D unclear. Germline loops: CDR1 LGHDT, CDR2 YNNKEL (reference sequence). V lost 5 bases and J 7 bases, leaving 9 bases between the germline ends. The CDR3 loop spans 13 amino acids. The CDR3, as DNA: TGTGCCAGCAGCAAAGGCGGCAATTCACCCCTCCACTTT. Translated, it gives CASSKGGNSPLHF.

This clonotype has a handful of counts. The CDR3 nucleotides are TGTGCCAGCAGCGCCTCTGGGGGGGGTAGCACAGATACGCAGTATTTT. Translating it yields CASSASGGGSTDTQYF. The chain uses TRBV9 and TRBJ2-3, with 7 bases that match TRBD2. CDR1 SGDLS and CDR2 YYNGEE come from the germline V gene. Trimming removed 3 bases from V and 0 bases from J; junction bases left unmatched: 7. The CDR3 is made up of 16 amino acids.

The chain couples TRBV6-1 to TRBJ2-2; no clear D. V was pared by 2 bases and J by 7 bases, with 11 bases between. This CDR3 has 14 amino acids. Germline V gene lookup returns CDR1 MNHNS and CDR2 SASEGT. This CDR3 reads CASSELTVNGELFF. Written as DNA, the CDR3 is TGTGCCAGCAGTGAATTAACGGTGAACGGGGAGCTGTTTTTT.

This clonotype has only a few counts. V and J are TRBV10-2 and TRBJ2-3; 7 bases are a match to TRBD2. Germline V gene lookup returns CDR1 WSHSY and CDR2 SAAADI. The CDR3 runs 13 residues. V dropped 6 bases and J dropped 6; count of bases not matched to a gene: 6. The CDR3 region has the DNA TGCGCCAGCAGGAGAGGGACTACGGATACGCAGTATTTT. This sequence encodes CASRRGTTDTQYF.

This chain links TRBV6-1 with TRBJ2-5; the match to TRBD1 covers 9 bases. With 6 bases clipped from V and 2 bases from J, the junction kept 10 bases outside the gene matches. This CDR3 spans 16 amino acids. Germline V gene lookup returns CDR1 MNHNS and CDR2 SASEGT. The CDR3 spells CASRNTGGEGQETQYF. In DNA, the CDR3 is TGTGCCAGCAGAAATACAGGGGGCGAGGGGCAAGAGACCCAGTACTTC.

This chain connects TRBV5-1 to TRBJ2-7; 13 bases map to TRBD2. The junction had 6 bases not matched to a gene; V was cut back by 1 base and J by 2 bases. Looked up from germline, CDR1 is SGHRS and CDR2 is YFSETQ. The CDR3 loop spans 17 amino acids. The DNA of the CDR3 is TGCGCCAGCAGCTTGCGACTAGCGGGGGGACCACCCTACGAGCAGTACTTC. Translating gives CASSLRLAGGPPYEQYF. The full variable domain, rest sourced from reference TRBV5-1 and TRBJ2-7, is KAGVTQTPRYLIKTRGQQVTLSCSPISGHRSVSWYQQTPGQGLQFLFEYFSETQRNKGNFPGRFSGRQFSNSRSEMNVSTLELGDSALYLCASSLRLAGGPPYEQYFGPGTRLTVT.

Only a few counts were recorded for this clonotype. This chain uses TRBV2 with TRBJ1-6; 7 bases fit TRBD1. CDR3 length equals 16 residues. Germline CDR1 and CDR2: SNHLY and FYNNEI. Germline trimming cut 5 bases from V and 2 bases from J; bases unmatched to any gene: 6. The CDR3 sequence is CASSWDSFTYNSPLHF. The CDR3 region has the DNA TGTGCCAGCAGTTGGGACAGTTTTACCTATAATTCACCCCTCCACTTT.

Many counts were recorded for this clonotype. V is TRBV12-3 or TRBV12-4 and J is TRBJ1-6; 8 nucleotides align to TRBD1. Trimming cost V 6 bases and J 7 bases; bases outside gene matches: 8. The CDR3 totals 15 residues. CDR3 coding DNA: TGTGCCAGCAGCCCTGGACAGGGTCTAAATTCACCCCTCCACTTT. It yields the protein CASSPGQGLNSPLHF.

The chain has TRBV12-5 and TRBJ2-7; D is unresolved. V was clipped by 6 bases and J by 0 bases, with 6 bases between them. CDR1 LGHNT and CDR2 FRNRAP come from the germline V gene. CDR3 length: 12 residues. The DNA of the CDR3 is TGTGCTAGTGGGACAAACTCCTACGAGCAGTACTTC. Residues: CASGTNSYEQYF. The variable domain in full, completed from reference TRBV12-5 and TRBJ2-7, reads DARVTQTPRHKVTEMGQEVTMRCQPILGHNTVFWYRQTMMQGLELLAYFRNRAPLDDSGMPKDRFSAEMPDATLATLKIQPSEPRDSAVYFCASGTNSYEQYFGPGTRLTVT.

The chain couples TRBV3-1 to TRBJ1-2, with D tentatively TRBD1 (5 bases). The CDR3 is 16 residues long. V was pared by 1 base and J by 2 bases, with 14 bases between. Germline V lookup: CDR1 LGHDT, CDR2 YNNKEL (reference sequence). Here the CDR3 DNA reads TGTGCCAGCAGCCAAGGCCTGCAAGGGGCCAACTATGGCTACACCTTC. Translating gives CASSQGLQGANYGYTF.

The V and J genes are TRBV12-3 or TRBV12-4 and TRBJ1-5; no firm D call. The CDR3 extends over 14 amino acids. V was pared by 3 bases and J by 4 bases, with 10 bases between. CDR3 in amino acids: CASSLRARNQPQHF. DNA of the CDR3: TGTGCCAGCAGTTTGAGGGCACGGAATCAGCCCCAGCATTTT.

In its sample, this clonotype was seen a few times. The chain employs TRBV5-1 and TRBJ2-7, with 7 nucleotides matching TRBD1. Germline V lookup: CDR1 SGHRS, CDR2 YFSETQ. V lost 4 bases, J lost 3 bases, and 7 bases stayed unmatched. The CDR3 consists of 14 residues. The CDR3 sequence: CASSPRTGDYEQYF. The CDR3 DNA reads TGCGCCAGCAGCCCCAGGACAGGCGACTACGAGCAGTACTTC. The complete variable domain, with remaining parts taken from reference TRBV5-1 and TRBJ2-7, reads KAGVTQTPRYLIKTRGQQVTLSCSPISGHRSVSWYQQTPGQGLQFLFEYFSETQRNKGNFPGRFSGRQFSNSRSEMNVSTLELGDSALYLCASSPRTGDYEQYFGPGTRLTVT.

This clonotype was detected a few times. The genes are TRBV24-1 and TRBJ2-7; the D is unclear. The CDR3 is 13 amino acids. Per the germline V gene, CDR1 is KGHDR and CDR2 is SFDVKD. V was shortened by 8 bases and J by 0 bases, with 10 bases between the two germline ends. The CDR3 DNA sequence: TGTGCCACCAAACTCCTACACTCCTACGAGCAGTACTTC. Its protein product is CATKLLHSYEQYF.

The rearrangement uses TRBV20-1 and TRBJ2-1; the match to TRBD2 covers 8 bases. Germline V CDR1 and CDR2: DFQATT, SNEGSKA (reference sequence). V gave up 6 bases and J gave up 8 bases; unmatched junction bases: 6. The CDR3 is 12 amino acids. CDR3 region: CSASGLVYEQFF. The CDR3 DNA reads as TGCAGTGCGTCGGGACTAGTCTATGAGCAGTTCTTC.

This clonotype was seen a handful of times. V and J are TRBV14 and TRBJ2-1; D gene uncertain. V lost 0 bases to trimming and J lost 2 bases, with 14 bases between them. This CDR3 is 17 amino acids long. CDR1 and CDR2 from the germline V gene are SGHDN and FVKESK. The CDR3 protein is CASSQDYSTATYNEQFF. The DNA of the CDR3 is TGTGCCAGCAGCCAAGATTATTCAACAGCAACCTACAATGAGCAGTTCTTC.

The gene calls are TRBV7-8 and TRBJ2-5, with D maybe TRBD1 (6 bases). CDR1 and CDR2 (germline): SGHVS, FQNEAQ. V was cut by 0 bases and J by 1 base, with 9 bases left in between. This CDR3 comprises 15 residues. The DNA for the CDR3 is TGTGCCAGCAGCTTAGCGGGACATTTCCAAGAGACCCAGTACTTC. As protein: CASSLAGHFQETQYF.